The source of this T cell receptor (beta chain) is a study of tumor T cells in aggressive B-cell lymphoma. Profiled with immunoSEQ multiplex PCR; TCRdb holds only in-frame clones, not every one. The sample lists about 1,900 clones; 90% were seen once. Germline trimming cut 0 bases from V and 6 bases from J; bases unmatched to any gene: 4. CDR1 is MNHEY, CDR2 SMNVEV, per germline (reference sequence). The CDR3 length is 15 residues. The chain is built from TRBV27 and TRBJ2-7, with 11 nucleotides matching TRBD2. The clonotype originates from an adult with diffuse large B cell lymphoma. Sequenced sample: tumor tissue. The CDR3 coding sequence is TGTGCCAGCAGTTTATCAGTAGCGGGAGGGGCCGAGCAGTACTTC. As protein: CASSLSVAGGAEQYF.